This T cell receptor beta chain was identified during a study of OX40 agonist ivuxolimab in advanced cancers. As for the study in general: Around 40% of patients had received prior checkpoint inhibitor therapy. Study-level points and caveats: Low normalized T-cell clonal expansion was additionally recorded for some nonresponders. Within 6 weeks, CD4+ and CD8+ blood T cells expanded clonally at 0.1 to 3.0 mg/kg.

Produced via immunoSEQ multiplex PCR; TCRdb's table is partial and in-frame only. The sample records 30,000 to 35,000 clones, over 90% being singletons. This CDR3 region has 14 residues. After removal of 4 bases from V and 5 bases from J, the junction contained 7 bases not matched to a gene. CDR1 is MGHDK and CDR2 is SYGVNS in the germline V gene. Note on this clone: Its antigen is as yet unknown.

The sample consisted of CD4+ or CD8+ T cells sorted from blood, taken in a trial of the OX40 agonist ivuxolimab. V usage is TRBV25-1 and J usage is TRBJ2-5, with 7 bases aligning to TRBD2. This TCR was sampled from an adult with an advanced solid tumor such as melanoma, head and neck, liver or kidney cancer. CDR3 sequence (DNA): TGTGCCAGCAGTGGTGGACTAGAGGCGGAGACCCAGTACTTC. It encodes CASSGGLEAETQYF.